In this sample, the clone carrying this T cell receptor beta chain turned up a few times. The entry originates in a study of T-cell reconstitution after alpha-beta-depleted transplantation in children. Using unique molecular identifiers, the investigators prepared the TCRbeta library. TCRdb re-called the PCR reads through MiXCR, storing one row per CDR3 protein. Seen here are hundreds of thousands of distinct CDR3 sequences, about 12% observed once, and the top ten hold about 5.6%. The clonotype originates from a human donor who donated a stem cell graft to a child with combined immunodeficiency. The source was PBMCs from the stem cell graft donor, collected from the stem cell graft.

This chain's CDR3 is CATSDPRQGNQPQHF. In DNA form, the CDR3 reads TGTGCCACCAGTGACCCCCGACAGGGCAATCAGCCCCAGCATTTT. The chain joins TRBV24-1 to TRBJ1-5, with TRBD1 as a possible D gene (6 bases). V was clipped by 4 bases and J by 2 bases, with 11 bases between them. CDR3 length equals 15 residues. From germline, CDR1 is KGHDR and CDR2 SFDVKD.